This passage covers 24 T cell receptor beta chains from one sample sequenced in a study of T cell changes during pregnancy in multiple sclerosis. Profiling relied on immunoSEQ multiplex PCR, and the TCRdb table lists in-frame clones only, not all of them. The sample carries tens of thousands of clones, roughly nine tenths recorded once. This material consisted of PBMCs, taken in the first trimester of pregnancy. Receptor source: a female donor in good health, serving as a control in a pregnancy study. Some clones in this sample may be carry-over from other donors' samples.

The DNA of the CDR3 is TGTGCCAGCAGCTTAGTGGGCAGTGTTGAAGCTTTCTTT. Translated, it gives CASSLVGSVEAFF. This chain joins TRBV11-3 and TRBJ1-1; D unclear. The CDR3 consists of 13 residues. Germline V CDR1 and CDR2: SGHNT, YENEEA. The germline V and J ends were trimmed by 1 base and 7 bases, with 10 bases remaining between them.

This chain uses TRBV2 with TRBJ2-3, with D tentatively TRBD2 (6 bases). The germline V gene encodes CDR1 SNHLY and CDR2 FYNNEI. CDR3 length: 13 residues. V was clipped by 6 bases and J by 7 bases, with 14 bases between them. The CDR3 sequence: CASSRDSANTQYF. The CDR3 nucleotides read TGTGCCAGCAGCCGGGACTCGGCCAATACGCAGTATTTT. Looking up the rest from reference TRBV2 and TRBJ2-3 gives the full variable domain: EPEVTQTPSHQVTQMGQEVILRCVPISNHLYFYWYRQILGQKVEFLVSFYNNEISEKSEIFDDQFSVERPDGSNFTLKIRSTKLEDSAMYFCASSRDSANTQYFGPGTRLTVL.

The chain uses TRBV4-2 and TRBJ2-1; the match to TRBD2 covers 7 bases. V trimming: 1 base; J trimming: 6 bases; junction bases outside the gene matches: 6. This CDR3 region has 15 residues. The V gene's germline CDR1 is LGHNA and CDR2 YNFKEQ. The CDR3, as DNA: TGTGCCAGCAGCCAAGCATGGGGGGGTGGCAATGAGCAGTTCTTC. Protein: CASSQAWGGGNEQFF.

The DNA of the CDR3 is TGTGCCAGCAGCGGCGGGACAGGGGTACGTGAAGACACAGATACGCAGTATTTT. This gives the protein CASSGGTGVREDTDTQYF. This sequence joins TRBV11-3 and TRBJ2-3; 10 bases fit TRBD1. The CDR3 sequence is 18 residues long. V shed 5 bases and J 2 bases; nucleotides not matched to a gene: 13. Germline V gene data show CDR1 as SGHNT and CDR2 as YENEEA.

V usage is TRBV11-2 and J usage is TRBJ1-4, with D perhaps TRBD1 (6 bases). From germline, CDR1 is SGHAT and CDR2 FQNNGV. Trimming stripped 7 bases from V and 4 bases from J, with 19 bases between. CDR3 length: 16 amino acids. The CDR3 region has the DNA TGTGCCAGCACCCCAGGGGCCCTCAGCCTTAATGAAAAACTGTTTTTT. Encoded protein: CASTPGALSLNEKLFF.

This clone was recorded a few times. V is TRBV30 and J is TRBJ1-1; 10 bases align to TRBD1. The CDR3 has 15 residues. Germline trimming cut 7 bases from V and 0 bases from J; bases unmatched to any gene: 8. Germline V lookup: CDR1 GTSNPN, CDR2 SVGIG (reference sequence). The CDR3 nucleotides read TGTGCCTTCCGACAGGGGGCAATCTTGAACACTGAAGCTTTCTTT. Its translation: CAFRQGAILNTEAFF. The full variable domain, completed using reference TRBV30 and TRBJ1-1, is SQTIHQWPATLVQPVGSPLSLECTVEGTSNPNLYWYRQAAGRGLQLLFYSVGIGQISSEVPQNLSASRPQDRQFILSSKKLLLSDSGFYLCAFRQGAILNTEAFFGQGTRLTVV.

Details on this clone: Sequence at one end of the junction differs from germline and may be a read error. The rearrangement links TRBV7-3 to TRBJ2-1; D possibly corresponds to TRBD2 (5 bases). Germline CDR1 reads SGHTA; CDR2 reads FQGTGA. This CDR3 contains 13 residues. CDR3 sequence (DNA): TGTGCCAGCAGCCCCCAAGCCGAGTGGGAGCGGTTCTTC. Translation gives CASSPQAEWERFF.

The V call is TRBV28, the J call TRBJ1-2, with a possible D match to TRBD1 (5 bases). In germline, CDR1 is MDHEN, CDR2 SYDVKM. Trimming left V 6 bases short and J 2 bases short, with 16 bases between. The CDR3 extends over 15 amino acids. The CDR3 coding sequence is TGTGCCAGCAGGTCCCGGGGGGTGGAGAACTATGGCTACACCTTC. Translation gives CASRSRGVENYGYTF.

With respect to this clone: The sample has other DNA sequences that encode this CDR3 too. The rearrangement joins TRBV28 to TRBJ2-5, with TRBD2 as a possible D gene (5 bases). The V end lost 2 bases, the J end lost 1 base, and 23 bases lay between the germline ends. Looked up from germline, CDR1 is MDHEN and CDR2 is SYDVKM. The CDR3 covers 19 residues. The CDR3 nucleotides read TGTGCCAGCAGTTTAGCAGGAGGTTTCCAGTCCTTAATCCAAGAGACCCAGTACTTC. Amino acid sequence: CASSLAGGFQSLIQETQYF.

This clone has just one count. The V call is TRBV19, the J call TRBJ2-3; the D gene is possibly TRBD2 (6 bases). The CDR3 has 15 residues. Germline V gene data show CDR1 as LNHDA and CDR2 as SQIVND (reference sequence). The ends were cut back, 5 bases at V and 5 bases at J, with 17 bases in the middle. The CDR3 protein is CASSFGGRRGDTQYF. The CDR3 nucleotides are TGTGCCAGTAGTTTTGGGGGGAGACGCGGAGATACGCAGTATTTT.

This clone was recorded once. The CDR3: CASSFQGQPRSPLHF. The CDR3, as DNA: TGTGCCAGCAGTTTCCAGGGCCAGCCCCGTTCACCCCTCCACTTT. The chain combines TRBV28 with TRBJ1-6; D is possibly TRBD1 (5 bases). Per the germline V gene, CDR1 is MDHEN and CDR2 is SYDVKM. This CDR3 region has 15 residues. Trimming shortened V by 3 bases and J by 9 bases, and 15 bases separated the two germline ends.

A note on this clone: One end of the junction fails to match germline, which may point to a read error. The V call is TRBV7-7, the J call TRBJ2-1; 10 positions match TRBD2. The V gene's germline CDR1 is SSHAT and CDR2 FNYEAQ (reference sequence). The CDR3 has 15 amino acids. CDR3 protein: CASSFSGRIYNEQFF. For the CDR3, the DNA is TGTGCTAGCAGCTTTAGCGGGAGGATTTACAATGAGCAGTTCTTC.

The chain joins TRBV27 to TRBJ2-1; tentative D call: TRBD2 (5 bases). This CDR3 has 12 amino acids. V lost 5 bases to trimming and J lost 9 bases, with 11 bases between them. The germline V gene encodes CDR1 MNHEY and CDR2 SMNVEV (reference sequence). The CDR3 spells CASSGVRAEQFF. The CDR3 DNA reads as TGTGCCAGCAGTGGGGTGAGGGCTGAGCAGTTCTTC.

The V call is TRBV4-2, the J call TRBJ1-3, with 8 nucleotides matching TRBD1. Germline loops: CDR1 LGHNA, CDR2 YNFKEQ. The V and J ends lost 2 bases and 2 bases, in that order; junction bases with no gene match: 2. The CDR3 is 15 amino acids. This CDR3 reads CASSQSTGAGNTIYF. CDR3 nucleotide sequence: TGTGCCAGCAGCCAATCGACAGGGGCTGGAAACACCATATATTTT.

The chain is built from TRBV5-1 and TRBJ2-7; D is uncertain. The CDR3 sequence is 12 residues long. Per germline, CDR1 SGHRS and CDR2 YFSETQ. V dropped 0 bases and J dropped 6 bases, with 7 bases sitting between them. CDR3 region: CASSLDPLEQYF. CDR3 DNA sequence: TGCGCCAGCAGCTTGGATCCCCTCGAGCAGTACTTC.

This chain uses TRBV18 with TRBJ1-4, with a possible D match to TRBD1 (6 bases). The ends were cut back, 4 bases at V and 5 bases at J, with 11 bases in the middle. There are 14 residues in the CDR3. CDR1 KGHSH and CDR2 LQKENI come from the germline V gene. The CDR3 here is CASSLGGPNEKLFF. The CDR3 nucleotides are TGTGCCAGCTCACTTGGGGGCCCGAATGAAAAACTGTTTTTT.

This chain uses TRBV9 with TRBJ2-3; D possibly corresponds to TRBD1 (5 bases). This CDR3 comprises 15 residues. Germline V gene data show CDR1 as SGDLS and CDR2 as YYNGEE. Trimming took 0 bases from V and 3 from J, leaving 11 bases between them. This CDR3 reads CASSVGGLATDTQYF. CDR3 sequence (DNA): TGTGCCAGCAGCGTAGGGGGCCTGGCGACAGATACGCAGTATTTT.

This sequence joins TRBV7-9 and TRBJ2-7, with D possibly TRBD2 on 5 matching bases. V was cut by 3 bases and J by 6 bases, with 15 bases left in between. Germline V lookup: CDR1 SEHNR, CDR2 FQNEAQ (reference sequence). The CDR3 covers 14 residues. This chain's CDR3 is CASSFWAGGSEQYF. The CDR3 DNA reads as TGTGCCAGCAGCTTCTGGGCAGGAGGAAGCGAGCAGTACTTC.

Concerning this clone itself: The sample carries other DNA sequences with the same CDR3. V and J are TRBV11-2 and TRBJ2-1; 7 nucleotides line up with TRBD2. Trimming took 1 base from V and 5 from J; bases not matched to a gene: 5. This CDR3 contains 15 residues. Germline CDR1 and CDR2: SGHAT and FQNNGV. The CDR3 region has the DNA TGTGCCAGCAGCTTAGCAGCGGGGCTAAACAATGAGCAGTTCTTC. This sequence encodes CASSLAAGLNNEQFF. The whole variable domain, filled in from reference TRBV11-2 and TRBJ2-1, reads EAGVAQSPRYKIIEKRQSVAFWCNPISGHATLYWYQQILGQGPKLLIQFQNNGVVDDSQLPKDRFSAERLKGVDSTLKIQPAKLEDSAVYLCASSLAAGLNNEQFFGPGTRLTVL.

This clone was observed a few times. CDR3 DNA: TGTGCCAGCAGACTTCGACCCCACAGGAGCTCCTACGAGCAGTACTTC. This gives the protein CASRLRPHRSSYEQYF. V gene TRBV28 combines with J gene TRBJ2-7, with a possible D match to TRBD1 (5 bases). CDR1 and CDR2 (germline): MDHEN, SYDVKM. The CDR3 extends over 16 amino acids. The ends were cut back, 6 bases at V and 0 bases at J, with 18 bases in the middle.

This clone was observed once. This chain links TRBV19 with TRBJ2-1; D is unclear. The CDR3 is 16 amino acids. Germline V gene data show CDR1 as LNHDA and CDR2 as SQIVND (reference sequence). The V and J ends lost 4 bases and 4 bases respectively, with 17 bases between them. CDR3 loop: CASSKQSPQTYNEQFF. Written as DNA, the CDR3 is TGTGCCAGTAGTAAACAGAGCCCCCAGACGTACAATGAGCAGTTCTTC.

The chain uses TRBV19 and TRBJ2-1; TRBD2 matches at 9 bases. Germline CDR1 and CDR2: LNHDA and SQIVND (reference sequence). J was trimmed by 2 bases and V by 3 bases; bases with no gene match: 5. This CDR3 spans 16 amino acids. The CDR3 DNA follows: TGTGCCAGTAGTATTGTAGCGGGGGACCCCTACAATGAGCAGTTCTTC. Translating it yields CASSIVAGDPYNEQFF.

This rearrangement joins TRBV27 to TRBJ2-7; 8 bases fit TRBD2. Germline trimming cut 2 bases from V and 1 base from J; bases unmatched to any gene: 4. Germline V gene sequence: CDR1 MNHEY, CDR2 SMNVEV (reference sequence). The CDR3 is 15 amino acids. DNA of the CDR3: TGTGCCAGCAGTTTAGTGGCTAGCGGGTCCTACGAGCAGTACTTC. It yields the protein CASSLVASGSYEQYF.

The rearrangement uses TRBV28 and TRBJ2-3; TRBD2 agrees at 7 bases. Germline V CDR1 and CDR2: MDHEN, SYDVKM. The length of the CDR3 is 13 residues. After removal of 2 bases from V and 5 bases from J, the junction contained 1 base not matched to a gene. The CDR3 sequence: CASSLGGRDTQYF. In DNA, the CDR3 is TGTGCCAGCAGTTTAGGCGGGAGAGATACGCAGTATTTT.